One and the same sample provided the 11 T cell receptor beta chains below, sequenced in a study of cytomegalovirus exposure and HLA in healthy donors. The study ran its PCR with 60 Vbeta and 13 Jbeta primers. Only in-frame clones appear in the TCRdb table, and some are missing; sequencing was by immunoSEQ multiplex PCR. The sample has around 150,000 clones, 8.9% seen once. Sequencing input: PBMCs. Receptor source: a woman aged 35 to 49 in good health and CMV-seropositive.

This clone showed up just a few times. The chain employs TRBV7-8 and TRBJ1-5; TRBD1 might be the D (6 bases). Per germline, CDR1 SGHVS and CDR2 FQNEAQ. Trimming pared 8 bases from V and 2 bases from J, leaving 13 bases between. The CDR3 covers 14 residues. In DNA form, the CDR3 reads TGTGCCAGCGCCAGGGGAAATGGCAATCAGCCCCAGCATTTT. Its protein is CASARGNGNQPQHF.

This clone was seen a handful of times. This same CDR3 is encoded by further DNA sequences in the sample. This sequence joins TRBV6-5 and TRBJ2-1, with 8 bases aligning to TRBD2. The CDR3 sequence is 15 residues long. V was clipped by 5 bases and J by 2 bases; unmatched bases: 5. The V gene's germline CDR1 is MNHEY and CDR2 SVGAGI. The CDR3 is CASSRTGGPYNEQFF. The CDR3 coding sequence is TGTGCCAGCAGTCGGACGGGGGGGCCCTACAATGAGCAGTTCTTC.

This rearrangement joins TRBV7-9 to TRBJ2-2; no firm D call. Germline assignment: CDR1 SEHNR and CDR2 FQNEAQ (reference sequence). Between the trimmed V and J ends, which lost 3 bases and 4 bases, there was a span of 9 bases. The CDR3 covers 14 residues. DNA of the CDR3: TGTGCCAGCAGCTTTGTTCCCGGCACCGGGGAGCTGTTTTTT. It codes for CASSFVPGTGELFF.

The chain couples TRBV5-4 to TRBJ2-5; possibly TRBD1 for D (5 bases). Germline values: CDR1 SGHNT, CDR2 YYREEE (reference sequence). This CDR3 spans 12 amino acids. With 0 bases removed from V and 7 bases from J, the gap between germline ends came to 7 bases. Here the CDR3 reads CASSLDRGTQYF. In DNA form, the CDR3 reads TGTGCCAGCAGCTTGGATAGGGGGACCCAGTACTTC.

This chain connects TRBV23-1 to TRBJ2-7, with TRBD1 matching over 8 bases. TRBV23-1 is flagged as an ORF with uncertain function. The CDR3 sequence is 14 residues long. Trimming took 9 bases from V and 2 from J; bases not matched to a gene: 9. Here the CDR3 reads CASYWTGRTYEQYF. In DNA, the CDR3 is TGCGCCAGTTACTGGACAGGGAGGACCTACGAGCAGTACTTC.

The V gene is TRBV5-1, the J gene TRBJ1-2; TRBD1 agrees at 10 bases. Germline lookup yields CDR1 SGHRS and CDR2 YFSETQ. This CDR3 is built from 16 residues. Unmatched junction bases numbered 9, after V lost 1 base and J lost 6 bases. DNA of the CDR3: TGCGCCAGCAGCTTGTTCCAGACAGGGGGCCAGGATGGCTACACCTTC. This gives the protein CASSLFQTGGQDGYTF.

This chain joins TRBV27 and TRBJ2-3; 7 bases match TRBD2. Germline lookup yields CDR1 MNHEY and CDR2 SMNVEV (reference sequence). This CDR3 is built from 16 residues. Trimming took 4 bases from V and 0 from J; bases not matched to a gene: 7. The CDR3, as DNA: TGTGCCAGCAGTTCCCGGGGTAGCGGGAGCACAGATACGCAGTATTTT. This sequence encodes CASSSRGSGSTDTQYF.

The rearrangement uses TRBV5-1 and TRBJ2-7, with 8 bases matching TRBD1. Trimming cost V 0 bases and J 6 bases; bases outside gene matches: 8. The CDR3 consists of 15 residues. Germline CDR1 and CDR2: SGHRS and YFSETQ. The CDR3 sequence: CASSLGQGRSSEQYF. CDR3 in DNA: TGCGCCAGCAGCTTGGGACAGGGGCGGAGTTCCGAGCAGTACTTC. Full variable domain (missing parts from reference TRBV5-1 and TRBJ2-7): KAGVTQTPRYLIKTRGQQVTLSCSPISGHRSVSWYQQTPGQGLQFLFEYFSETQRNKGNFPGRFSGRQFSNSRSEMNVSTLELGDSALYLCASSLGQGRSSEQYFGPGTRLTVT.

In its sample, this clone was seen a few times. The chain has TRBV19 and TRBJ1-1; D is perhaps TRBD1 (5 bases). Germline loops: CDR1 LNHDA, CDR2 SQIVND (reference sequence). The CDR3 consists of 14 residues. The V gene lost 4 bases and the J gene lost 1 base, with 10 bases spanning the gap. CDR3 in amino acids: CASSRADRNTEAFF. The CDR3 region has the DNA TGTGCCAGTAGTAGGGCCGACAGGAACACTGAAGCTTTCTTT. The variable domain in full, with the rest retrieved from reference TRBV19 and TRBJ1-1, is DGGITQSPKYLFRKEGQNVTLSCEQNLNHDAMYWYRQDPGQGLRLIYYSQIVNDFQKGDIAEGYSVSREKKESFPLTVTSAQKNPTAFYLCASSRADRNTEAFFGQGTRLTVV.

This clone was seen a handful of times. The chain links TRBV11-1 to TRBJ1-1; 8 nucleotides align to TRBD1. Trimming cost V 3 bases and J 12 bases; bases outside gene matches: 18. CDR3 length: 16 residues. The germline gives CDR1 SGHAT, CDR2 FQDESV (reference sequence). This chain's CDR3 is CASSFSGGANAQRTFF. For the CDR3, the DNA is TGTGCCAGCAGCTTCTCAGGGGGCGCGAACGCTCAACGTACTTTCTTT.

This clone was recorded at least ten times. The chain recombines TRBV5-6 with TRBJ2-3, with D perhaps TRBD2 (5 bases). CDR3 size: 14 residues. V was cut by 0 bases and J by 8 bases, with 13 bases left in between. Germline V gives CDR1 SGHDT, CDR2 YYEEEE. In nucleotides, the CDR3 is TGTGCCAGCAGCTTGGAGCCGGGAAGCGGTACGCAGTATTTT. It translates to CASSLEPGSGTQYF.